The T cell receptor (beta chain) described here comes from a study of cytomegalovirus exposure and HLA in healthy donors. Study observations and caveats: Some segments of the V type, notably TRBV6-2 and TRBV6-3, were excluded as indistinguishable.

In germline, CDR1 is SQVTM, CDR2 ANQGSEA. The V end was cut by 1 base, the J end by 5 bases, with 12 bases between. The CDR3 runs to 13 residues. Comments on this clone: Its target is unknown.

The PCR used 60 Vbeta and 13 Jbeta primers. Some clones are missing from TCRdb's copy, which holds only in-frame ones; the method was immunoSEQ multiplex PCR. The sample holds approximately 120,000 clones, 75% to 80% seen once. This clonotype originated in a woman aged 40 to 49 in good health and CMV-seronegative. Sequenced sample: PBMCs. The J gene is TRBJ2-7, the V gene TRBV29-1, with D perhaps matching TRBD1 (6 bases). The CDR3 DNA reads TGCAGCGTTGAAGTGAATGAGGGGGACGAGCAGTACTTC. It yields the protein CSVEVNEGDEQYF.